A single sample gave rise to the 9 T cell receptor beta chains below, sequenced in a study of blood T cell repertoires in COVID-19. Using immunoSEQ multiplex PCR, the repertoire was profiled, and TCRdb retains in-frame clones only, with some absent. The sample gives just over 650,000 clones, 80% to 90% of which show up once; around 0.3% is in the top ten. The sequenced sample consisted of peripheral blood. These receptors all come from a woman younger than 35 with acute or convalescent COVID-19.

This chain uses TRBV5-4 with TRBJ1-2; D is perhaps TRBD1 (6 bases). This CDR3 region has 13 residues. V lost 4 bases to trimming and J lost 8 bases, with 15 bases between them. Germline values: CDR1 SGHNT, CDR2 YYREEE (reference sequence). The CDR3 coding sequence is TGTGCCAGCAGCGACGGACAGAAGAGGGGCTACACCTTC. Translating gives CASSDGQKRGYTF.

This sequence joins TRBV18 and TRBJ1-2; the D gene is possibly TRBD1 (6 bases). The CDR3 loop spans 14 amino acids. Germline V gene data show CDR1 as KGHSH and CDR2 as LQKENI. V was shortened by 6 bases and J by 4 bases, with 15 bases between the two germline ends. CDR3 region: CASSAQGGGYGYTF. Written as DNA, the CDR3 is TGTGCCAGCTCGGCCCAGGGAGGGGGCTATGGCTACACCTTC.

The V call is TRBV4-2, the J call TRBJ2-7; tentatively, D is TRBD1 (6 bases). The germline gives CDR1 LGHNA, CDR2 YNFKEQ. Trimming cost V 0 bases and J 1 base, with 16 bases left between them. This CDR3 contains 17 residues. Here the CDR3 DNA reads TGTGCCAGCAGCCAAGATGCGCCAGGACAGAAGTCCTACGAGCAGTACTTC. Translated: CASSQDAPGQKSYEQYF.

The V and J genes are TRBV14 and TRBJ1-2; unclear D gene. Trimming left V 1 base short and J 7 bases short, with 7 bases between. Germline values: CDR1 SGHDN, CDR2 FVKESK. The CDR3 is 12 amino acids. CDR3 in DNA: TGTGCCAGCAGCCAAGTCGGTATTGGCTACACCTTC. Protein sequence: CASSQVGIGYTF.

This chain joins TRBV3-1 (or the pseudogene TRBV3-2) and TRBJ1-2; TRBD1 might be the D (6 bases). V was shortened by 2 bases and J by 4 bases, with 17 bases between the two germline ends. This CDR3 has 16 residues. Germline CDR1 and CDR2: LGHDT and YNNKEL (reference sequence). The DNA of the CDR3 is TGTGCCAGCAGCCAACCCTCGACGAGGGGGACCTATGGCTACACCTTC. This sequence encodes CASSQPSTRGTYGYTF.

This chain connects TRBV5-1 to TRBJ1-4, with D possibly being TRBD1 (5 bases). Trimming stripped 1 base from V and 2 bases from J, with 9 bases between. Germline CDR1 SGHRS, CDR2 YFSETQ. CDR3 length equals 15 residues. CDR3 sequence reads: CASSLLGGTNEKLFF. The CDR3 bases are TGCGCCAGCAGCTTGTTGGGGGGGACTAATGAAAAACTGTTTTTT.

V gene TRBV9 combines with J gene TRBJ2-4; the match to TRBD2 covers 14 bases. Per the germline V gene, CDR1 is SGDLS and CDR2 is YYNGEE. CDR3 length equals 16 residues. V was pared by 3 bases and J by 8 bases, with 7 bases of the junction left unmatched. CDR3 amino acids: CASSETSGGARDIQYF. CDR3 in DNA: TGTGCCAGCAGCGAGACTAGCGGGGGGGCCAGGGACATTCAGTACTTC.

The J gene is TRBJ1-1, the V gene TRBV12-5, with 8 bases matching TRBD1. In germline, CDR1 is LGHNT, CDR2 FRNRAP. V gave up 0 bases and J gave up 5 bases; unmatched junction bases: 8. The CDR3 has 16 amino acids. The DNA for the CDR3 is TGTGCTAGTGGTTTGGTACTCCCGGGACAGGCTACTGAAGCTTTCTTT. Protein: CASGLVLPGQATEAFF.

This rearrangement joins TRBV7-9 to TRBJ1-1, with TRBD1 matching over 10 bases. CDR1 and CDR2 (germline): SEHNR, FQNEAQ (reference sequence). V lost 5 bases to trimming and J lost 4 bases; unmatched junction nucleotides: 4. The CDR3 totals 14 residues. The CDR3: CASSPRTGGTEAFF. The CDR3 DNA reads as TGTGCCAGCAGCCCAAGGACAGGGGGCACTGAAGCTTTCTTT.